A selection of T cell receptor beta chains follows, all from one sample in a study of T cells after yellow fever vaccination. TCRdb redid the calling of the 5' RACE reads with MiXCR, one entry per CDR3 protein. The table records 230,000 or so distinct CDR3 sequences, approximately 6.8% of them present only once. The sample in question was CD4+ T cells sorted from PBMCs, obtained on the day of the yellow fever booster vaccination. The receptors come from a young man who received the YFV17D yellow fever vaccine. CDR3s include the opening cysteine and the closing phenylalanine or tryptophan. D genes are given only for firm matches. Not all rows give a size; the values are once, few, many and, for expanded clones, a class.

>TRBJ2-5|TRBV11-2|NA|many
TGTGCCAGCAGCCCCGACAGGAAAGAGACCCAGTACTTC
CASSPDRKETQYF
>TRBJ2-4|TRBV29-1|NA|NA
TGCAGCGCTCTCATTATGGGGGGGCGGAAAAACATTCAGTACTTC
CSALIMGGRKNIQYF
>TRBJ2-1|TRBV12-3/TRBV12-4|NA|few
TGTGCCAGCGAGTCCGAGGCGAATGAGCAGTTCTTC
CASESEANEQFF
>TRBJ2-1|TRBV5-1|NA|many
TGCGCCAGCAGCGCCGTTTGGGTGAGCGACAATGAGCAGTTCTTC
CASSAVWVSDNEQFF
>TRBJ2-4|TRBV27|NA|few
TGTGCCAGCAGGGGGAATGCGGAAAACATTCAGTACTTC
CASRGNAENIQYF
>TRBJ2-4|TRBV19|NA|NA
TGTGCCAGTAGTTACCTTGACGCCGGCCAGTACTTC
CASSYLDAGQYF
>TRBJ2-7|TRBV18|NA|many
TGTGCCAGCTCACCAATAGCGCAGGACGGCAACGAGCAGTACTTC
CASSPIAQDGNEQYF
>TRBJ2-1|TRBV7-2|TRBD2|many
TGTGCCAGCAGCCACCAGCGGGAGGGTGAGCAGTTCTTC
CASSHQREGEQFF
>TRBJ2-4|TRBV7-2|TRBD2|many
TGTGCCAGCAGCTTAGCTAGGGCTAGCGGCGATCTAGCCAAAAACATTCAGTACTTC
CASSLARASGDLAKNIQYF
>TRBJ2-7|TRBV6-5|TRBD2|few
TGTGCCAGCAGTTACGGGGGAGGGAGCGAGCAGTACTTC
CASSYGGGSEQYF
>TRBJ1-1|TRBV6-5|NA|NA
TGTGCCAGCAGACATAACCGTGGACAGAGGAACACTGAAGCTTTCTTT
CASRHNRGQRNTEAFF
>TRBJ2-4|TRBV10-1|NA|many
TGCGCCAGCTCAGAACGAATTGGCAAAAACATTCAGTACTTC
CASSERIGKNIQYF
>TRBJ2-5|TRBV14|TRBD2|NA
TGTGCCAGCAGCCAAGATCGCGGGCGCGGGAGTCGAGAGACCCAGTACTTC
CASSQDRGRGSRETQYF
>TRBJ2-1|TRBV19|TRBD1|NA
TGTGCCAGTAGTCGGACAGGTAGCTCCTACAATGAGCAGTTCTTC
CASSRTGSSYNEQFF
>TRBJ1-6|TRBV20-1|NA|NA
TGCTGTGCTAGAGACTGGGGGCAGAGCTCCTATAATTCACCCCTCCACTTT
CCARDWGQSSYNSPLHF
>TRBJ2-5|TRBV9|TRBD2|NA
TGTGCCAGCAGCATTAGCGGGTTACCCCAAGAGACCCAGTACTTC
CASSISGLPQETQYF
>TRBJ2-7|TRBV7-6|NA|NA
TGTGCCAGCAGCTTAGCGGGGGCCGGACCCGAGCAGTACTTC
CASSLAGAGPEQYF
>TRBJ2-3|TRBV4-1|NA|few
TGCGCCAGCAGCCAAGATCGGGGTGGGGCAGATACGCAGTATTTT
CASSQDRGGADTQYF
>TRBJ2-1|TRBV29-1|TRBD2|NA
TGCAGTCTCACTAGCGGGATTTACAATGAGCAGTTCTTC
CSLTSGIYNEQFF
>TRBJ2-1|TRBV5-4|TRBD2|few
TGTGCCAGCAGCTTGGGGGCTAGCGGGAGGGCGACTGAGCAGTTCTTC
CASSLGASGRATEQFF
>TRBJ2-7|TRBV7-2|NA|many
TGTGCCAACCCTGCCCGGACCCGACTCTACGAGCAGTACTTC
CANPARTRLYEQYF
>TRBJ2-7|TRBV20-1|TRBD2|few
TGCAGTGCTACAGTTCCTAGCGGGAGGGCTAGCGAGCAGTACTTC
CSATVPSGRASEQYF
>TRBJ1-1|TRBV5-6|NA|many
TGTGCCAGCAGCTTGGTGGCAGGGGCTGAAGCTTTCTTT
CASSLVAGAEAFF
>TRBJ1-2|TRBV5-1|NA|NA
TGCGCCAGCAGCCCGAATACCCCACAATTCGGCTACACCTTC
CASSPNTPQFGYTF
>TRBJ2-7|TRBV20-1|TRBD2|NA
TGCAGTGCTAGAGATCTCAGGGCTAGCGGGTTCTCCGAGCAGTACTTC
CSARDLRASGFSEQYF
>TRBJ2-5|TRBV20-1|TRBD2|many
TGCAGTGCTAGAGATCCCCAGCGGGAGGGCAGGGAGACCCAGTACTTC
CSARDPQREGRETQYF
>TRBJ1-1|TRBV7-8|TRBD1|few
TGTGCCAGCAGCGTGGGACAGGGGTTAAACACTGAAGCTTTCTTT
CASSVGQGLNTEAFF
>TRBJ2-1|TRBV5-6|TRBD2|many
TGTGCCAGCAGCTTTGGACTAGCGGGAGATAGTGAGCAGTTCTTC
CASSFGLAGDSEQFF
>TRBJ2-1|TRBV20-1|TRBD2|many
TGCAGTGCTAGGACTAGCGGGAGGAGTGAGCAGTTCTTC
CSARTSGRSEQFF
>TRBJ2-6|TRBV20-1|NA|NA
TGCAGTGCCTTAAACAGGGCGGCTGGGGCCAACGTCCTGACTTTC
CSALNRAAGANVLTF
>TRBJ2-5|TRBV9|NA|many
TGTGCCAGCAGCGTAGCCCAACGTGAGACCCAGTACTTC
CASSVAQRETQYF
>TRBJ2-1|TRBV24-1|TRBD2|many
TGTGCCACCAGTGATTCTTCGGGACTAGCCTTCAATGAGCAGTTCTTC
CATSDSSGLAFNEQFF
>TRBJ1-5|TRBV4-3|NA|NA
TGCGCCAGCAGCCAAGATGCGGGACGGGGCAATCAGCCCCAGCATTTT
CASSQDAGRGNQPQHF
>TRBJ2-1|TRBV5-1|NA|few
TGCGCCAGCAGCCGGGACGAGACTCACAATGAGCAGTTCTTC
CASSRDETHNEQFF
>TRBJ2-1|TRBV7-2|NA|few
TGTGCCAGCAGCTCAGATACTACCTACAATGAGCAGTTCTTC
CASSSDTTYNEQFF
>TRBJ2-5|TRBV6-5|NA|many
TGTGCCAGCAGTTACCGGCCGGTGGGGCCGCAGAAAGAGACCCAGTACTTC
CASSYRPVGPQKETQYF
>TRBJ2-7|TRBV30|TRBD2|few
TGTGCCTGGGGTCGGGGACTAGCGGGGACCTACGAGCAGTACTTC
CAWGRGLAGTYEQYF
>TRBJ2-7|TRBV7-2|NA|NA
TGTGCCAGCAGCTTAATGGGGGGAGTACCCTCCTACGAGCAGTACTTC
CASSLMGGVPSYEQYF